This is a list of T cell receptor beta chains from one sample in a study of blood T cells in healthy people across ages. TCRdb fed the 5' RACE reads into MiXCR, producing one record per CDR3 protein. The profile covers about 900,000 distinct CDR3 sequences, with roughly 48% appearing a single time and 13% taken by the ten largest. The sequenced sample was blood. These receptors all come from a man aged 25-45 years in good health. CDR3s include the opening cysteine and the closing phenylalanine or tryptophan. Clone size appears in some rows only: once, few, many, or a class for an expanded clone.

j_gene	v_gene	abundance	CDR3aa
TRBJ2-5	TRBV2	.	CASSEMASGQETQYF
TRBJ2-1	TRBV6-2/TRBV6-3	.	CASSYSSYTEQFF
TRBJ2-7	TRBV6-2/TRBV6-3	.	CASISGSSHEQYF
TRBJ2-7	TRBV7-2	few	CASSPWTSSSYEQYF
TRBJ2-7	TRBV20-1	.	CSANLAESYEQYF
TRBJ1-2	TRBV6-5	.	CASAQLAVASVGYTF
TRBJ1-2	TRBV20-1	.	CSATVIRFGGYTF
TRBJ2-7	TRBV2	.	CASGTEAYEQYF
TRBJ2-3	TRBV5-1	.	CASSLTGSMGDTQYF
TRBJ2-1	TRBV9	few	CASSVEGQGSYNEQFF
TRBJ1-4	TRBV4-3	.	CASSQDGSVATNEKLFF
TRBJ2-6	TRBV14	.	CASRISGANVLTF
TRBJ1-1	TRBV29-1	.	CSVGRDTRTTEAFF
TRBJ2-3	TRBV7-2	many	CASSLTLAGGHTQYF
TRBJ2-4	TRBV7-6	.	CASSRDTKNIQYF
TRBJ2-1	TRBV4-3	.	CASSQDQGGYNEQFF
TRBJ2-7	TRBV7-8	.	CASSLVGTGGYEQYF
TRBJ2-7	TRBV25-1	few	CASSDGGGADSYEQYF
TRBJ1-1	TRBV20-1	.	CSARPRGGGKNTEAFF
TRBJ1-1	TRBV27	.	CASSPAGTGGQAFF
TRBJ2-2	TRBV18	.	CASSPKAANTGELFF
TRBJ1-2	TRBV28	few	CAIRGIYVGRAYGYTF